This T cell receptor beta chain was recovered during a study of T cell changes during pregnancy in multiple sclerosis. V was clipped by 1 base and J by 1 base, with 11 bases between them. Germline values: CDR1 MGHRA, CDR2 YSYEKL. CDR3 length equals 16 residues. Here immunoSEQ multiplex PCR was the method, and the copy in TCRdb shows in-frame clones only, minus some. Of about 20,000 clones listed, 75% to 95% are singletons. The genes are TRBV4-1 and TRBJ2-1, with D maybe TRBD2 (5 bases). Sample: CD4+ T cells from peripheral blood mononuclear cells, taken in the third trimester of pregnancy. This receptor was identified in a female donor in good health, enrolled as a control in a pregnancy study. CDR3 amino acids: CASSQVDLISYNEQFF. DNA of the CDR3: TGCGCCAGCAGCCAAGTGGACTTAATATCCTACAATGAGCAGTTCTTC.